The clone carrying this TCR beta chain was observed a few times. The antigen is unknown. This CDR3 has 14 amino acids. The V gene's germline CDR1 is SGHDN and CDR2 FVKESK. With 2 bases clipped from V and 7 bases from J, the junction kept 6 bases outside the gene matches. Through a sample-barcoded 5' primer and a J-beta primer mix, a second PCR was run for roughly 6 to 12 cycles. TCRdb reanalysed the 5' RACE reads using MiXCR and keeps one entry per CDR3 protein. This sample has about 930,000 distinct CDR3 sequences, with around 29% found just once. The sample originates from a study of blood T cells in healthy people across ages. Overall study results and limits: Diversity was higher, and naive CD4+ cells more numerous, in long-lived donors than in aged donors.

This sample was also put to use in a study of T cells of mothers and their children. That paper states: Samples were obtained from three healthy Caucasian mothers and their six children.

The TCR was taken from a woman in her thirties or forties in good health. This sequence joins TRBV14 and TRBJ2-5; 8 bases are a match to TRBD1. Specimen: blood. The DNA of the CDR3 is TGTGCCAGCAGCCAACAGGGGACAGGCGGGACCCAGTACTTC. Amino acids: CASSQQGTGGTQYF. Full variable domain (rest looked up from reference TRBV14 and TRBJ2-5): EAGVTQFPSHSVIEKGQTVTLRCDPISGHDNLYWYRRVMGKEIKFLLHFVKESKQDESGMPNNRFLAERTGGTYSTLKVQPAELEDSGVYFCASSQQGTGGTQYFGPGTRLLVL.